The rows below give T cell receptor beta chains drawn from one sample of a study of T cells in Graves' hyperthyroidism and ophthalmopathy. Each CDR3 protein gets one entry after TCRdb re-called the multiplex PCR reads with MiXCR. The repertoire includes 450,000 to 600,000 distinct CDR3 sequences, approximately 15% of them detected once, and roughly 13% sits in the top ten. The sample consisted of blood. The receptor source for this set is a woman between 35 and 50 years old with Graves' hyperthyroidism. The CDR3 runs from the conserved cysteine through the conserved F or W. Each record gives: D gene, clone size, J gene, V gene, CDR3 protein. A D gene is named only where the DNA matches it firmly. Part of the rows lack a size; the others show once, few, many or a class for expanded clones.

.	.	TRBJ2-7	TRBV29-1	CSVERWEGQYF
.	.	TRBJ2-2	TRBV19	CASSIHLTGELFF
.	.	TRBJ2-1	TRBV7-9	CASSARDDLSSYNEQFF
.	few	TRBJ2-3	TRBV6-5	CARSYSVAGYHTDTQYF
.	once	TRBJ2-3	TRBV20-1	CSARDWTGLSTDTQYF
TRBD2	many	TRBJ2-7	TRBV2	CASRPLGGSSYEQYF
.	many	TRBJ2-1	TRBV5-8	CASSFGSLFSYNEQFF
.	.	TRBJ1-1	TRBV24-1	CATSDSWGGAEAFF
TRBD2	many	TRBJ2-3	TRBV27	CASSPTSGSLTDTQYF
TRBD2	few	TRBJ2-7	TRBV5-1	CASKPIAGEGYEQYF
.	few	TRBJ2-1	TRBV5-5	CASSFDPTPYNEQFF
.	.	TRBJ2-3	TRBV5-4	CASSLGGSGRTDTQYF
.	.	TRBJ1-4	TRBV6-2/TRBV6-3	CASSQGASVNEKLFF
.	many	TRBJ1-1	TRBV20-1	CSASRREMNTEAFF
TRBD2	once	TRBJ2-3	TRBV24-1	CATSLTSGGPDTQYF
TRBD1	many	TRBJ2-1	TRBV29-1	CSVEGQGILNEQFF
TRBD1	few	TRBJ1-1	TRBV7-8	CASSKQGATEAFF
TRBD2	.	TRBJ2-1	TRBV29-1	CSVKLAGEGSYNEQFF
.	many	TRBJ1-1	TRBV2	CASSGVLSSWVTEAFF
.	many	TRBJ2-7	TRBV12-3/TRBV12-4	CASSQIRGRSDEQYF
.	many	TRBJ2-7	TRBV11-2	CASSLFSDSSYEQYF
TRBD1	.	TRBJ1-5	TRBV5-6	CASSLAGQGIRGAQHF
.	.	TRBJ2-3	TRBV19	CASRTSAGPIGTQYF
TRBD2	few	TRBJ2-5	TRBV9	CASSAGLAGAPETQYF
TRBD2	few	TRBJ2-7	TRBV19	CARNLAGGIYEQYF
.	few	TRBJ1-4	TRBV6-1	CASSEGLSSNEKLFF
TRBD1	many	TRBJ1-5	TRBV2	CASSVTGGAGQPQHF
.	many	TRBJ1-1	TRBV28	CASRPGVRKTEAFF